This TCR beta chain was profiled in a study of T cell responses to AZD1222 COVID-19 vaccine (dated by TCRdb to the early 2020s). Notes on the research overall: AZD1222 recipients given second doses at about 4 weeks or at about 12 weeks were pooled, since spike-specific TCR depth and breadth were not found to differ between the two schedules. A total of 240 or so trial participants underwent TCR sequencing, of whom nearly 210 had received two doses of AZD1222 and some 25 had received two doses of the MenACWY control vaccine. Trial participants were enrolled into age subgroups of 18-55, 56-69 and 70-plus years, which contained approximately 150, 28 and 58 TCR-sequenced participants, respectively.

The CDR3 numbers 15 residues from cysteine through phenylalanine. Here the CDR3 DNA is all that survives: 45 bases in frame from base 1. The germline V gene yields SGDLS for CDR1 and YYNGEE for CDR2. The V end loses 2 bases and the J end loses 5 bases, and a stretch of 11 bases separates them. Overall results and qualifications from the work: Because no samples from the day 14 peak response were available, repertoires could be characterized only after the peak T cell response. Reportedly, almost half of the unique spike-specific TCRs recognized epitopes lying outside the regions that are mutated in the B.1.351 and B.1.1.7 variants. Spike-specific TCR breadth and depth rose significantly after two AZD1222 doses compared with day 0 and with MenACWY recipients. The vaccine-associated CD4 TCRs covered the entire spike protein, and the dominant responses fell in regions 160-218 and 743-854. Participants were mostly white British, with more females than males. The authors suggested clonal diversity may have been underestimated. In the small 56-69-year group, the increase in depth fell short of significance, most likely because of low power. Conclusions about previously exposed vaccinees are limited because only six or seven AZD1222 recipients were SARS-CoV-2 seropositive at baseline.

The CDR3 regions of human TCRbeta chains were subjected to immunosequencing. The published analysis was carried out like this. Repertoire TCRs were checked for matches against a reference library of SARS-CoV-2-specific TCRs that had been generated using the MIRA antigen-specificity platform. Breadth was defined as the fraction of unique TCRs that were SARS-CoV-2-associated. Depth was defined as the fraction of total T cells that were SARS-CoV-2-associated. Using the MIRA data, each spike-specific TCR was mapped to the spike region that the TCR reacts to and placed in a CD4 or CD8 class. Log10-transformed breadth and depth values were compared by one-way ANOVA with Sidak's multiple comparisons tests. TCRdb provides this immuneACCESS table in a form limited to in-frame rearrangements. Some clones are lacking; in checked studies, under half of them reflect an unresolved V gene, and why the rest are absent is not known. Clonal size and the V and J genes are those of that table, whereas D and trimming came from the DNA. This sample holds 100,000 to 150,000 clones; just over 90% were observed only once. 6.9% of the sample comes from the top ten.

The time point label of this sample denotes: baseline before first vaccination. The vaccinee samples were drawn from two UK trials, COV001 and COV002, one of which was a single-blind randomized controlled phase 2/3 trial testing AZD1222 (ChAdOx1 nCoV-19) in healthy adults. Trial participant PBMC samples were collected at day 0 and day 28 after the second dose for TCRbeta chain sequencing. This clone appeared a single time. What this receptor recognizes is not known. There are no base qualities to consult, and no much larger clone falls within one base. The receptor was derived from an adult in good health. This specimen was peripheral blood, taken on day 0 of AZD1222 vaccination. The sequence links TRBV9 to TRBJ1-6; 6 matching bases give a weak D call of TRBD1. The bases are TGTGCCAGCAGCGTCGCAGGGGTCAATAATTCACCCCTCCACTTT. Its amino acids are CASSVAGVNNSPLHF.